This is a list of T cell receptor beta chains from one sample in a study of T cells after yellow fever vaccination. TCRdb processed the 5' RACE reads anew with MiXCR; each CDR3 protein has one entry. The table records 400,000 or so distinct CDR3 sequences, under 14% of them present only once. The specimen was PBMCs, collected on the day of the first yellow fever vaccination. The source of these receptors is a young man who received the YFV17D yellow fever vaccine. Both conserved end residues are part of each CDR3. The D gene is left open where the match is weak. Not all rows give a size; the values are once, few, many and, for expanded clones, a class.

cdr3_aa: CASSPTGPDSDTQYF
cdr3_nt: TGCGCCAGCAGCCCGACAGGGCCGGATTCAGATACGCAGTATTTT
j_call: TRBJ2-3
clone_size: few
d_call: TRBD1
v_call: TRBV4-3

cdr3_aa: CASSFGPAGTEAFF
cdr3_nt: TGTGCCAGCAGTTTCGGCCCGGCGGGCACTGAAGCTTTCTTT
j_call: TRBJ1-1
clone_size: NA
d_call: NA
v_call: TRBV12-3/TRBV12-4

cdr3_aa: CASSVSASGAFYNEQFF
cdr3_nt: TGCGCCAGCAGCGTCAGCGCTAGCGGGGCCTTCTACAATGAGCAGTTCTTC
j_call: TRBJ2-1
clone_size: few
d_call: TRBD2
v_call: TRBV5-1

cdr3_aa: CATWLRGRVGYF
cdr3_nt: TGTGCCACCTGGCTCAGGGGCAGGGTGGGGTATTTT
j_call: TRBJ2-3
clone_size: few
d_call: NA
v_call: TRBV24-1

cdr3_aa: CSARQGARTDTQYF
cdr3_nt: TGCAGTGCTAGGCAGGGGGCGCGAACAGATACGCAGTATTTT
j_call: TRBJ2-3
clone_size: NA
d_call: TRBD1
v_call: TRBV20-1

cdr3_aa: CASSLAGIANTEAFF
cdr3_nt: TGTGCCAGCAGCTTAGCAGGTATCGCGAACACTGAAGCTTTCTTT
j_call: TRBJ1-1
clone_size: many
d_call: NA
v_call: TRBV7-2

cdr3_aa: CSARDRLGSSYNEQFF
cdr3_nt: TGCAGTGCTAGAGATCGGTTGGGGAGCTCCTACAATGAGCAGTTCTTC
j_call: TRBJ2-1
clone_size: many
d_call: NA
v_call: TRBV20-1

cdr3_aa: CSAPGPGLATETQYF
cdr3_nt: TGCAGTGCGCCCGGCCCGGGACTAGCGACCGAGACCCAGTACTTC
j_call: TRBJ2-5
clone_size: NA
d_call: TRBD2
v_call: TRBV20-1

cdr3_aa: CATSAESNEQFF
cdr3_nt: TGTGCCACCAGTGCCGAGAGCAATGAGCAGTTCTTC
j_call: TRBJ2-1
clone_size: few
d_call: NA
v_call: TRBV24-1

cdr3_aa: CASSLKDQPQHF
cdr3_nt: TGTGCCAGCAGTTTAAAGGATCAGCCCCAGCATTTT
j_call: TRBJ1-5
clone_size: NA
d_call: NA
v_call: TRBV12-3/TRBV12-4

cdr3_aa: CASSPLPGNQPQHF
cdr3_nt: TGTGCCAGCAGCCCCCTACCGGGGAATCAGCCCCAGCATTTT
j_call: TRBJ1-5
clone_size: few
d_call: NA
v_call: TRBV5-5

cdr3_aa: CASSVGGLHSPLHF
cdr3_nt: TGTGCCAGCAGCGTAGGAGGTCTCCACTCACCCCTCCACTTT
j_call: TRBJ1-6
clone_size: few
d_call: NA
v_call: TRBV9

cdr3_aa: CASTYGGGDNEKLFF
cdr3_nt: TGTGCCAGCACCTACGGGGGGGGGGATAATGAAAAACTGTTTTTT
j_call: TRBJ1-4
clone_size: few
d_call: NA
v_call: TRBV6-5

cdr3_aa: CASSYRSGNVLTF
cdr3_nt: TGTGCCAGCAGTTACCGGTCAGGCAACGTCCTGACTTTC
j_call: TRBJ2-6
clone_size: few
d_call: NA
v_call: TRBV6-6

cdr3_aa: CAIGFGTGGVNEQFF
cdr3_nt: TGTGCCATCGGGTTCGGGACAGGGGGTGTCAATGAGCAGTTCTTC
j_call: TRBJ2-1
clone_size: NA
d_call: TRBD1
v_call: TRBV10-3

cdr3_aa: CASSLPQYNEQFF
cdr3_nt: TGTGCCAGCAGCTTGCCCCAGTACAATGAGCAGTTCTTC
j_call: TRBJ2-1
clone_size: NA
d_call: NA
v_call: TRBV5-6

cdr3_aa: CASSQLSGGFRADTQYF
cdr3_nt: TGCGCCAGCAGCCAATTGAGCGGGGGTTTTCGCGCAGATACGCAGTATTTT
j_call: TRBJ2-3
clone_size: many
d_call: TRBD2
v_call: TRBV4-3

cdr3_aa: CASRRGTEDLQYF
cdr3_nt: TGTGCCAGCAGACGAGGGACAGAGGACTTGCAGTATTTT
j_call: TRBJ2-3
clone_size: NA
d_call: TRBD1
v_call: TRBV6-6

cdr3_aa: CATSRETGGGYGYTF
cdr3_nt: TGTGCCACCAGCAGAGAAACAGGGGGCGGCTATGGCTACACCTTC
j_call: TRBJ1-2
clone_size: NA
d_call: TRBD1
v_call: TRBV15

cdr3_aa: CASSLLGDYGEKLFF
cdr3_nt: TGTGCCAGCAGCTTACTAGGGGATTACGGTGAAAAACTGTTTTTT
j_call: TRBJ1-4
clone_size: NA
d_call: NA
v_call: TRBV7-9

cdr3_aa: CSAGASGSDTQYF
cdr3_nt: TGCAGCGCGGGGGCTAGCGGTTCAGATACGCAGTATTTT
j_call: TRBJ2-3
clone_size: few
d_call: NA
v_call: TRBV29-1

cdr3_aa: CASSFTWRGRGNTEAFF
cdr3_nt: TGTGCCAGCAGCTTTACGTGGAGGGGGCGAGGGAACACTGAAGCTTTCTTT
j_call: TRBJ1-1
clone_size: few
d_call: TRBD1
v_call: TRBV5-8

cdr3_aa: CASTPFLDQPQHF
cdr3_nt: TGTGCCAGCACCCCCTTTTTGGATCAGCCCCAGCATTTT
j_call: TRBJ1-5
clone_size: few
d_call: NA
v_call: TRBV12-3/TRBV12-4

cdr3_aa: CASSLGPGQGTGTDTQYF
cdr3_nt: TGTGCCAGCAGTTTGGGTCCGGGACAGGGTACGGGAACAGATACGCAGTATTTT
j_call: TRBJ2-3
clone_size: NA
d_call: TRBD1
v_call: TRBV28

cdr3_aa: CATLRGGPPWTNEQFF
cdr3_nt: TGTGCTACATTGCGCGGGGGGCCGCCATGGACCAATGAGCAGTTCTTC
j_call: TRBJ2-1
clone_size: once
d_call: TRBD2
v_call: TRBV12-5

cdr3_aa: CAIRDDRGPETQYF
cdr3_nt: TGTGCCATCAGAGACGACAGGGGGCCAGAGACCCAGTACTTC
j_call: TRBJ2-5
clone_size: NA
d_call: TRBD1
v_call: TRBV10-3

cdr3_aa: CASSLGGVGVKVAFF
cdr3_nt: TGTGCCAGCAGCTTGGGGGGGGTCGGGGTGAAGGTAGCTTTCTTT
j_call: TRBJ1-1
clone_size: few
d_call: NA
v_call: TRBV5-4

cdr3_aa: CASSQGTVRGTDTQYF
cdr3_nt: TGCGCCAGCAGCCAAGGGACGGTGAGGGGCACAGATACGCAGTATTTT
j_call: TRBJ2-3
clone_size: NA
d_call: NA
v_call: TRBV4-3

cdr3_aa: CSVEAFRRGETQYF
cdr3_nt: TGCAGCGTTGAGGCCTTCCGACGGGGAGAGACCCAGTACTTC
j_call: TRBJ2-5
clone_size: NA
d_call: NA
v_call: TRBV29-1

cdr3_aa: CASSPRRPGSETQYF
cdr3_nt: TGTGCCAGCAGCCCGAGGCGTCCGGGGTCGGAGACCCAGTACTTC
j_call: TRBJ2-5
clone_size: few
d_call: NA
v_call: TRBV7-8

cdr3_aa: CASSVGQPPYNEQFF
cdr3_nt: TGTGCCAGCAGTGTTGGCCAGCCCCCATACAATGAGCAGTTCTTC
j_call: TRBJ2-1
clone_size: few
d_call: NA
v_call: TRBV12-3/TRBV12-4

cdr3_aa: CASTTGTGVSDTQYF
cdr3_nt: TGTGCCAGCACCACCGGGACAGGGGTTTCAGATACGCAGTATTTT
j_call: TRBJ2-3
clone_size: few
d_call: TRBD1
v_call: TRBV11-2

cdr3_aa: CATSRDRNPVYEQFF
cdr3_nt: TGTGCCACCAGCAGAGACAGAAACCCCGTCTATGAGCAGTTCTTC
j_call: TRBJ2-1
clone_size: few
d_call: NA
v_call: TRBV15

cdr3_aa: CASSGPPGTEHQETQYF
cdr3_nt: TGTGCCAGCAGTGGCCCGCCCGGGACGGAACACCAAGAGACCCAGTACTTC
j_call: TRBJ2-5
clone_size: many
d_call: NA
v_call: TRBV25-1

cdr3_aa: CASSSTDPGQPQHF
cdr3_nt: TGTGCCAGCAGCTCAACGGACCCCGGGCAGCCCCAGCATTTT
j_call: TRBJ1-5
clone_size: few
d_call: NA
v_call: TRBV12-3/TRBV12-4

cdr3_aa: CASSPQRGGGTQYF
cdr3_nt: TGTGCCAGCAGCCCACAACGGGGGGGGGGGACCCAGTACTTC
j_call: TRBJ2-5
clone_size: NA
d_call: TRBD2
v_call: TRBV7-2